The 18 T cell receptor beta chains listed next were all sequenced from one sample in a study of cytomegalovirus exposure and HLA in healthy donors. Vbeta (60) and Jbeta (13) primers were used in the PCR. This table comes from immunoSEQ multiplex PCR, and its TCRdb copy is limited to in-frame clones, with some not included. The sample lists about 190,000 clones, around 67% seen once, with approximately 3% in the top ten. The specimen was PBMCs. The receptors were sampled from a woman aged 25-40 years in good health and CMV-seropositive.

V gene TRBV7-9 combines with J gene TRBJ2-7; TRBD2 matches at 7 bases. Germline V lookup: CDR1 SEHNR, CDR2 FQNEAQ (reference sequence). Trimming at V came to 4 bases and at J to 0 bases, leaving 6 bases not matched to a gene. The CDR3 extends over 15 amino acids. The CDR3 bases are TGTGCCAGCAGCTATCCTAGCGGAGGCTCCTACGAGCAGTACTTC. This codes for CASSYPSGGSYEQYF.

The CDR3 loop reads CASSPWVDRGTEAFF. The CDR3 coding sequence is TGTGCCAGCAGTCCATGGGTGGACCGGGGGACTGAAGCTTTCTTT. This sequence joins TRBV4-2 and TRBJ1-1; D may be TRBD1 (5 bases). Trimming took off 6 bases at V and 5 bases at J, with 19 bases between the two ends. CDR3 length equals 15 residues. Germline-derived CDR1 and CDR2 are LGHNA and YNFKEQ.

This clone came up a few times. V usage is TRBV2 and J usage is TRBJ1-1, with TRBD1 identical over 7 bases. V was pared by 9 bases and J by 7 bases, with 11 bases of the junction left unmatched. Germline-derived CDR1 and CDR2 are SNHLY and FYNNEI. The CDR3 loop spans 13 amino acids. CDR3 DNA: TGTGCCAGTTCAACAGGGGAACTTGGTGAAGCTTTCTTT. This gives the protein CASSTGELGEAFF.

The rearrangement uses TRBV5-4 and TRBJ1-1; 8 bases are shared with TRBD1. Germline lookup yields CDR1 SGHNT and CDR2 YYREEE (reference sequence). This CDR3 contains 13 residues. Trimming removed 6 bases from V and 4 bases from J; junction bases left unmatched: 5. CDR3 nucleotides: TGTGCCAGCACCAGCAGGGGGCTCACTGAAGCTTTCTTT. Translation gives CASTSRGLTEAFF.

The chain recombines TRBV7-2 with TRBJ2-1; TRBD2 matches 11 bases. The CDR3 sequence is 15 residues long. Germline CDR1 and CDR2: SGHTA and FQGNSA. The ends lost 3 bases at V and 3 bases at J; junction bases unmatched: 1. Here the CDR3 DNA reads TGTGCCAGCAGCTTCACTAGCGGGAGCTACAATGAGCAGTTCTTC. Residues: CASSFTSGSYNEQFF. Based on the CDR3 plus reference TRBV7-2 and TRBJ2-1, the full variable domain is GAGVSQSPSNKVTEKGKDVELRCDPISGHTALYWYRQSLGQGLEFLIYFQGNSAPDKSGLPSDRFSAERTGGSVSTLTIQRTQQEDSAVYLCASSFTSGSYNEQFFGPGTRLTVL.

The rearrangement uses TRBV10-2 and TRBJ1-5; maybe TRBD1 (6 bases). Germline CDR1 and CDR2: WSHSY and SAAADI. CDR3 length: 18 amino acids. V was shortened by 7 bases and J by 0 bases, with 22 bases between the two germline ends. The chain's CDR3 is CASMSRDKGVSSNQPQHF. The CDR3 DNA reads TGCGCCAGCATGAGCCGGGACAAAGGTGTCTCTAGCAATCAGCCCCAGCATTTT.

This clone was seen more than once but under ten times. CDR3 nucleotide sequence: TGTGCCAGCAGTTTATCGGGGACAGGGTCTGGAAACACCATATATTTT. Protein product: CASSLSGTGSGNTIYF. V and J are TRBV27 and TRBJ1-3; the match to TRBD1 covers 9 bases. Germline CDR1 reads MNHEY; CDR2 reads SMNVEV (reference sequence). This CDR3 is 16 amino acids long. J was trimmed by 1 base and V by 0 bases; bases with no gene match: 1.

The rearrangement uses TRBV5-4 and TRBJ1-6, with D maybe TRBD1 (6 bases). The CDR3 is 15 residues long. Germline lookup yields CDR1 SGHNT and CDR2 YYREEE (reference sequence). The V gene lost 4 bases and the J gene lost 8 bases, with 16 bases spanning the gap. CDR3 nucleotides: TGTGCCAGCAGCGGTGACAGGAGCTACGATTCACCCCTCCACTTT. Translation gives CASSGDRSYDSPLHF.

J is TRBJ1-1 and V is TRBV11-2, with 7 bases fitting TRBD1. With 5 bases clipped from V and 0 bases from J, the junction kept 0 bases outside the gene matches. The germline V gene has CDR1 SGHAT and CDR2 FQNNGV. The CDR3 extends over 13 amino acids. CDR3 in amino acids: CASSTGVNTEAFF. CDR3 DNA sequence: TGTGCCAGCAGCACAGGGGTGAACACTGAAGCTTTCTTT. Full variable domain (rest looked up from reference TRBV11-2 and TRBJ1-1): EAGVAQSPRYKIIEKRQSVAFWCNPISGHATLYWYQQILGQGPKLLIQFQNNGVVDDSQLPKDRFSAERLKGVDSTLKIQPAKLEDSAVYLCASSTGVNTEAFFGQGTRLTVV.

The chain has TRBV10-2 and TRBJ2-5; TRBD2 aligns across 8 bases. The CDR3 covers 15 residues. Per the germline V gene, CDR1 is WSHSY and CDR2 is SAAADI. V was pared by 5 bases and J by 4 bases, with 9 bases of the junction left unmatched. CDR3: CASSPFGRGGETQYF. In DNA form, the CDR3 reads TGCGCCAGCAGTCCCTTCGGGAGGGGGGGAGAGACCCAGTACTTC.

V and J are TRBV16 and TRBJ2-1; TRBD2 might be the D (5 bases). The V and J ends lost 4 bases and 15 bases respectively, with 22 bases between them. This CDR3 spans 14 amino acids. Per the germline V gene, CDR1 is KGHSY and CDR2 is FQNENV. This CDR3 is CASSPLTRGILPFF. The DNA for the CDR3 is TGTGCCAGCAGCCCCCTGACACGGGGAATTCTGCCGTTCTTC.

This sequence joins TRBV15 and TRBJ1-5; the D gene is possibly TRBD1 (6 bases). The CDR3 is 15 residues long. The V end was cut by 3 bases, the J end by 0 bases, with 9 bases between. Germline values: CDR1 LNHNV, CDR2 YYDKDF (reference sequence). In DNA, the CDR3 is TGTGCCACCAGCAGCGGACAGTATAGCAATCAGCCCCAGCATTTT. Amino acids: CATSSGQYSNQPQHF.

The table lists this clone with a count of one. This chain joins TRBV7-6 and TRBJ2-3, with 11 bases lining up with TRBD2. The CDR3 contains 20 residues. The V gene's germline CDR1 is SGHVS and CDR2 FNYEAQ. The J segment lost 0 bases and the V segment lost 5 bases, leaving 16 bases of the junction unmatched. The CDR3: CASSPTSLGLADPSTDTQYF. CDR3 bases: TGTGCCAGCAGCCCCACGAGCTTGGGACTAGCGGACCCAAGCACAGATACGCAGTATTTT. The full variable domain, its missing parts supplied by reference TRBV7-6 and TRBJ2-3, is GAGVSQSPRYKVTKRGQDVALRCDPISGHVSLYWYRQALGQGPEFLTYFNYEAQQDKSGLPNDRFSAERPEGSISTLTIQRTEQRDSAMYRCASSPTSLGLADPSTDTQYFGPGTRLTVL.

The chain has TRBV6-6 and TRBJ1-5; 9 bases align to TRBD1. Germline trimming cut 6 bases from V and 4 bases from J; bases unmatched to any gene: 4. CDR1 MNHNY and CDR2 SVGAGI come from the germline V gene (reference sequence). The CDR3 contains 14 residues. The CDR3, as DNA: TGTGCCAGCAGCGCAGACAGGGGGAATCAGCCCCAGCATTTT. It is translated as CASSADRGNQPQHF.

This chain uses TRBV28 with TRBJ1-2; 9 nucleotides line up with TRBD1. Germline CDR1 reads MDHEN; CDR2 reads SYDVKM. CDR3 length: 13 amino acids. V dropped 7 bases and J dropped 7; count of bases not matched to a gene: 7. CDR3 amino acids: CASIKNRGLGYTF. CDR3 DNA sequence: TGTGCCAGCATAAAAAACAGGGGGCTTGGCTACACCTTC.

This sequence joins TRBV5-8 and TRBJ2-1; 8 nucleotides agree with TRBD2. This CDR3 comprises 13 residues. The germline CDR1 and CDR2 sequences are SGHTS and YDEGEE. J lost 10 bases, V lost 5 bases, and 8 bases had no gene match. CDR3 region: CASRPGLEVEQFF. The CDR3, as DNA: TGTGCCAGCAGGCCGGGACTAGAGGTCGAGCAGTTCTTC.

The chain couples TRBV7-9 to TRBJ2-7; the match to TRBD2 covers 11 bases. The CDR3 runs 17 residues. V gave up 5 bases and J gave up 1 base; unmatched junction bases: 10. Germline V gives CDR1 SEHNR, CDR2 FQNEAQ (reference sequence). The CDR3, as DNA: TGTGCCAGCAGCCCCTTAGCGGGAGGGACCAGGTCCTACGAGCAGTACTTC. It translates to CASSPLAGGTRSYEQYF.

The V and J genes are TRBV27 and TRBJ2-3, with TRBD1 matching 8 bases. Germline assignment: CDR1 MNHEY and CDR2 SMNVEV (reference sequence). Trimming removed 6 bases from V and 2 bases from J; junction bases left unmatched: 10. The CDR3 extends over 16 amino acids. The CDR3 loop is CASSPGTGGFTDTQYF. For the CDR3, the DNA is TGTGCCAGCAGCCCCGGGACAGGAGGATTCACAGATACGCAGTATTTT.